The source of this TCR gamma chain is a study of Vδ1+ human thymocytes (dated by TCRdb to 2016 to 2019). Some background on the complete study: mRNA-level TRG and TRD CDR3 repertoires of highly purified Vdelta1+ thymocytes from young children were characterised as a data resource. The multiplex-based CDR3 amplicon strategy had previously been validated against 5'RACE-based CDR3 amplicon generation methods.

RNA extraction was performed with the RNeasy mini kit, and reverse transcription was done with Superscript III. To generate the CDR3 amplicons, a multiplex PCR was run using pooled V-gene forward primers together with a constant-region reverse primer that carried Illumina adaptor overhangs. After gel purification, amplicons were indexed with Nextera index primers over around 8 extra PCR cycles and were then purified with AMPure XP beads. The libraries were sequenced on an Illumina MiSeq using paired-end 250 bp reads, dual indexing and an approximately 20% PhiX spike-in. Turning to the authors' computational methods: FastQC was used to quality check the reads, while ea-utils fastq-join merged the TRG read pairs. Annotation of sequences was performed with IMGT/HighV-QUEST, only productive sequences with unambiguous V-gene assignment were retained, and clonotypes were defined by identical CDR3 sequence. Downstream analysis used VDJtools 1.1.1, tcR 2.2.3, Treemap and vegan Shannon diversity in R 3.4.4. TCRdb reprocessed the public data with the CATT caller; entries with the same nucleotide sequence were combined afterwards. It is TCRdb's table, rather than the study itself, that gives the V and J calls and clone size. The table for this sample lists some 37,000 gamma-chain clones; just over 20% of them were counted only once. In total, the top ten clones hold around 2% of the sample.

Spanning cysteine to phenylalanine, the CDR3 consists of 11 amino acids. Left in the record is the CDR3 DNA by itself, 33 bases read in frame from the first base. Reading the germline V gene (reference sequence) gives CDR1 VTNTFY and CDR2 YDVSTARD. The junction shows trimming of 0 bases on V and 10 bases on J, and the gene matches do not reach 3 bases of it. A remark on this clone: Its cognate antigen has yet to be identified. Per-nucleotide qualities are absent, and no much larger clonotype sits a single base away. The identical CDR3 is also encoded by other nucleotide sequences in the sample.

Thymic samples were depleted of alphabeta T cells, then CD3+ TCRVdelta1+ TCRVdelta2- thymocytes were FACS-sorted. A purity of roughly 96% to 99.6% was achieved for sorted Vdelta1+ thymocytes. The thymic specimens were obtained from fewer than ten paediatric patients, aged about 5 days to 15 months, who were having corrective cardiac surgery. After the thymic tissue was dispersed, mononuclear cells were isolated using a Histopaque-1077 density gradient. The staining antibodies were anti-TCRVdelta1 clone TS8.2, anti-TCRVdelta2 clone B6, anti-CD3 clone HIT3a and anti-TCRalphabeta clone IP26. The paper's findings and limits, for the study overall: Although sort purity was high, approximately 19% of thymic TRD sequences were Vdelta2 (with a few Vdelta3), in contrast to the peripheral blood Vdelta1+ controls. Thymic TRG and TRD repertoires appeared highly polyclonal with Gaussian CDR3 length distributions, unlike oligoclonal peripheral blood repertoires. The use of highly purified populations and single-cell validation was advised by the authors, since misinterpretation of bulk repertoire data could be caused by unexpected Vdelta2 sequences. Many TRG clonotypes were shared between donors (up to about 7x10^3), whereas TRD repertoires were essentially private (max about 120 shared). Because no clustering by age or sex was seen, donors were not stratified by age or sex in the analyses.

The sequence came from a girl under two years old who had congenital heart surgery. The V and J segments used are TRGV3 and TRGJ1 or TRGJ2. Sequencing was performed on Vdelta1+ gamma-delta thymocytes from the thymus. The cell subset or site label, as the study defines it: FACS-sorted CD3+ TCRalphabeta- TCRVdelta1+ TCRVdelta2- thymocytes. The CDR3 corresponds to CATWDRNKKLF. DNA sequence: TGTGCCACCTGGGACAGGAACAAGAAACTCTTT.